One T cell receptor (beta chain) is described in this entry. These data originate in a study of blood T cell repertoires in COVID-19. Looking at the study overall: Acute and convalescent COVID-19 specimens originated in the United States, Italy and Spain. Sources were T cells, B-cell-depleted T cells, or PBMCs; the material itself was cDNA or gDNA.

Those enrolled, adults aged about 18 to 95 years, came from under 25 US areas. Clinical history reported by participants formed the basis on which cohorts were assigned. Clones were sequenced by immunoSEQ multiplex PCR, and TCRdb holds only the in-frame ones, with some missing. The table includes approximately 140,000 clones, approximately 84% detected once. The sequence was collected from a woman aged 45 to 65 with acute COVID-19. Material for sequencing was PBMCs or T cells enriched from blood (not recorded which).

CDR3 amino acids: CASSLDTTRGPGYTF. The CDR3, as DNA: TGTGCCAGCAGTTTAGATACGACAAGGGGGCCTGGCTACACCTTC. V and J are TRBV6-2 or TRBV6-3 and TRBJ1-2; 7 nucleotides line up with TRBD1. This CDR3 comprises 15 residues. V gave up 4 bases and J gave up 7 bases; unmatched junction bases: 12. Per the germline V gene, CDR1 is MNHEY and CDR2 is SVGEGT.